The 32 T cell receptor beta chains below were found in one sample sequenced in a study of blood T cell repertoires in COVID-19. Data came from immunoSEQ multiplex PCR; TCRdb stores just in-frame clones and leaves some out. The repertoire includes fewer than 250,000 clones, 80% to 90% of them detected once, and just over 2.5% sits in the top ten. The sample consisted of PBMCs or T cells enriched from blood (not recorded which). The receptors were sampled from a woman in her thirties with acute COVID-19.

The chain joins TRBV2 to TRBJ1-4; 7 bases align to TRBD1. V trimming: 2 bases; J trimming: 10 bases; junction bases outside the gene matches: 19. CDR3 length: 18 amino acids. Germline CDR1 reads SNHLY; CDR2 reads FYNNEI. CDR3 sequence: CASSERRGQASVVGKLFF. The CDR3 DNA reads as TGTGCCAGCAGTGAAAGGCGAGGACAGGCCTCCGTTGTGGGAAAACTGTTTTTT.

The V gene is TRBV6-6, the J gene TRBJ1-1; unclear D gene. The ends were cut back, 5 bases at V and 1 base at J, with 14 bases in the middle. The CDR3 consists of 15 residues. The germline CDR1 and CDR2 sequences are MNHNY and SVGAGI (reference sequence). In DNA form, the CDR3 reads TGTGCCAGCAGTCTCTCCAGAAGACAGAACACTGAAGCTTTCTTT. This codes for CASSLSRRQNTEAFF.

The chain links TRBV6-4 to TRBJ1-4, with 9 nucleotides matching TRBD1. Germline lookup yields CDR1 MRHNA and CDR2 SNTAGT. The ends lost 5 bases at V and 4 bases at J; junction bases unmatched: 5. CDR3 size: 15 residues. The CDR3 DNA is TGTGCCAGCAGTCCCGGGACAGGGAATAATGAAAAACTGTTTTTT. The encoded protein is CASSPGTGNNEKLFF.

The rearrangement joins TRBV7-9 to TRBJ1-3, with TRBD1 matching over 11 bases. Germline CDR1 and CDR2: SEHNR and FQNEAQ (reference sequence). The CDR3 is 16 amino acids. The ends lost 4 bases at V and 4 bases at J; junction bases unmatched: 6. The CDR3 DNA is TGTGCCAGCAGCTCATCAGGACAGGGGGCGGGAAACACCATATATTTT. Residues: CASSSSGQGAGNTIYF.

The chain is built from TRBV4-1 and TRBJ2-3; D ambiguous. This CDR3 spans 13 amino acids. The germline CDR1 and CDR2 sequences are MGHRA and YSYEKL. V lost 0 bases and J lost 8, with 9 bases in between. The CDR3: CASSQDGSGTQYF. The DNA of the CDR3 is TGCGCCAGCAGCCAAGATGGCTCAGGTACGCAGTATTTT.

This chain joins TRBV15 and TRBJ1-6; D perhaps matches TRBD1 (5 bases). The CDR3 sequence is 13 residues long. Germline V CDR1 and CDR2: LNHNV, YYDKDF (reference sequence). V was trimmed by 0 bases and J by 16 bases, leaving 13 bases between them. The CDR3 region has the DNA TGTGCCACCAGCAGAGAGTCAGGGATTCGGCTCCACTTT. As protein: CATSRESGIRLHF.

The V call is TRBV18, the J call TRBJ2-5; D perhaps matches TRBD1 (6 bases). The CDR3 totals 13 residues. Trimming removed 8 bases at V and 4 bases at J, with 14 bases between. Germline CDR1 KGHSH, CDR2 LQKENI. This CDR3 reads CASTGSGAETQYF. Written as DNA, the CDR3 is TGTGCCAGCACCGGCTCAGGGGCAGAGACCCAGTACTTC.

Regarding this clone: Other nucleotide sequences from this sample produce the same CDR3. The chain combines TRBV11-2 with TRBJ2-7, with D uncertain. This CDR3 is 12 amino acids long. Germline values: CDR1 SGHAT, CDR2 FQNNGV. V lost 5 bases to trimming and J lost 4 bases, with 9 bases between them. In nucleotides, the CDR3 is TGTGCCAGCAGCCCGTCAGGTTACGAGCAGTACTTC. Translated, it gives CASSPSGYEQYF.

This chain links TRBV5-1 with TRBJ1-4, with D hard to call. Trimming cost V 1 base and J 7 bases, with 17 bases left between them. CDR1 and CDR2 (germline): SGHRS, YFSETQ. This CDR3 region has 16 residues. This CDR3 is CASSLNTVDRGEKLFF. DNA of the CDR3: TGCGCCAGCAGCTTGAACACCGTGGACCGGGGTGAAAAACTGTTTTTT.

The V call is TRBV25-1, the J call TRBJ2-7; D is unclear. Between the trimmed V and J ends, which lost 0 bases and 6 bases, there was a span of 12 bases. The CDR3 runs to 14 residues. CDR1 is MGHDK and CDR2 is SYGVNS in the germline V gene. The CDR3 reads CASSEYDGRSEQYF. The DNA for the CDR3 is TGTGCCAGCAGTGAATATGATGGCAGGTCCGAGCAGTACTTC.

The chain combines TRBV7-9 with TRBJ1-6; no definite D call. The germline CDR1 and CDR2 sequences are SEHNR and FQNEAQ (reference sequence). V lost 5 bases, J lost 6 bases, and 8 bases lay in between. The CDR3 spans 13 residues. CDR3 coding DNA: TGTGCCAGCAGCCTGGCCCGTAATTCACCCCTCCACTTT. Amino acids: CASSLARNSPLHF.

The V and J genes are TRBV6-1 and TRBJ2-7; a weak D match, TRBD1 (6 bases). Germline CDR1 is MNHNS and CDR2 is SASEGT. The CDR3 is 15 amino acids. V gave up 1 base and J gave up 2 bases, with 12 bases separating them. CDR3 DNA: TGTGCCAGCAGTGAAGTTAGGACAGAAACCTACGAGCAGTACTTC. Protein product: CASSEVRTETYEQYF.

The CDR3 bases are TGTGCCTGGAATCGGTATAGCAATCAGCCCCAGCATTTT. Amino acid sequence: CAWNRYSNQPQHF. The rearrangement links TRBV30 to TRBJ1-5; D is ambiguous. Germline CDR1 reads GTSNPN; CDR2 reads SVGIG (reference sequence). This CDR3 spans 13 amino acids. The ends were cut back, 4 bases at V and 0 bases at J, with 7 bases in the middle.

This clone was recorded once. At the DNA level, this CDR3 is encoded by other sequences in the same sample as well. This rearrangement joins TRBV7-9 to TRBJ1-5; D is undetermined. Germline V CDR1 and CDR2: SEHNR, FQNEAQ (reference sequence). The V end was cut by 1 base, the J end by 7 bases, with 5 bases between. The CDR3 is made up of 12 amino acids. The CDR3 bases are TGTGCCAGCAGCTTAGGAGGCCAGCCCCAGCATTTT. Its protein product is CASSLGGQPQHF.

V gene TRBV9 combines with J gene TRBJ1-6; no firm D call. The CDR3 spans 15 residues. Germline V gene sequence: CDR1 SGDLS, CDR2 YYNGEE. Trimming took 0 bases from V and 0 from J, leaving 4 bases between them. Here the CDR3 reads CASSVANSYNSPLHF. CDR3 coding DNA: TGTGCCAGCAGCGTAGCTAACTCCTATAATTCACCCCTCCACTTT.

The CDR3 loop reads CSVAVTGAEQYF. The DNA for the CDR3 is TGCAGCGTTGCCGTAACAGGGGCCGAGCAGTACTTC. The genes are TRBV29-1 and TRBJ2-7, with 7 bases that match TRBD1. The V gene's germline CDR1 is SQVTM and CDR2 ANQGSEA. The CDR3 covers 12 residues. V trimming: 4 bases; J trimming: 6 bases; junction bases outside the gene matches: 6.

This sequence joins TRBV6-5 and TRBJ1-1, with D maybe TRBD1 (5 bases). V was trimmed by 6 bases and J by 4 bases, leaving 15 bases between them. From germline, CDR1 is MNHEY and CDR2 SVGAGI. CDR3 length: 14 amino acids. The CDR3 protein is CASRPLRGGTEAFF. CDR3 DNA: TGTGCCAGCAGGCCATTACGCGGGGGCACTGAAGCTTTCTTT.

The chain combines TRBV6-2 or TRBV6-3 with TRBJ1-1, with D hard to call. The V gene's germline CDR1 is MNHEY and CDR2 SVGEGT. This CDR3 is built from 13 residues. V was shortened by 2 bases and J by 1 base, with 5 bases between the two germline ends. CDR3 bases: TGTGCCAGCAGTTACAGTAGGAACACTGAAGCTTTCTTT. It codes for CASSYSRNTEAFF.

The chain employs TRBV10-3 and TRBJ1-1; 7 nucleotides agree with TRBD1. V was pared by 0 bases and J by 4 bases, with 5 bases of the junction left unmatched. The CDR3 is made up of 15 amino acids. Germline V gene sequence: CDR1 ENHRY, CDR2 SYGVKD. The CDR3 is CAISESTGRGTEAFF. In DNA, the CDR3 is TGTGCCATCAGTGAGTCGACAGGGAGAGGCACTGAAGCTTTCTTT.

The chain has TRBV20-1 and TRBJ2-3; D may be TRBD2 (5 bases). The length of the CDR3 is 14 residues. Germline V gives CDR1 DFQATT, CDR2 SNEGSKA (reference sequence). V dropped 3 bases and J dropped 3 bases, with 13 bases sitting between them. The CDR3: CSASKRTGTDTQYF. CDR3 DNA sequence: TGCAGTGCTAGTAAAAGGACTGGTACAGATACGCAGTATTTT.

This sequence joins TRBV5-1 and TRBJ2-7, with 7 bases aligning to TRBD2. V trimming: 4 bases; J trimming: 7 bases; junction bases outside the gene matches: 11. The CDR3 sequence is 14 residues long. Germline CDR1 is SGHRS and CDR2 is YFSETQ. CDR3 amino acids: CASSPQYGRSEQYF. DNA for the CDR3: TGCGCCAGCAGCCCCCAATACGGGAGGAGTGAGCAGTACTTC.

This chain joins TRBV6-6 and TRBJ2-1; 11 bases agree with TRBD1. Germline-derived CDR1 and CDR2 are MNHNY and SVGAGI (reference sequence). The ends lost 0 bases at V and 6 bases at J; junction bases unmatched: 4. The CDR3 loop spans 16 amino acids. CDR3 nucleotide sequence: TGTGCCAGCAGTTACTCCGTCGGGACAGGGGGCAATGAGCAGTTCTTC. It specifies CASSYSVGTGGNEQFF.

The chain couples TRBV29-1 to TRBJ1-5, with D tentatively TRBD1 (6 bases). Trimming took 6 bases from V and 3 from J, leaving 12 bases between them. The germline CDR1 and CDR2 sequences are SQVTM and ANQGSEA. This CDR3 contains 13 residues. The CDR3 region is CSVVTGSNQPQHF. The CDR3 DNA reads as TGCAGCGTCGTAACAGGGTCCAATCAGCCCCAGCATTTT.

The J gene is TRBJ2-2, the V gene TRBV3-1 (or the pseudogene TRBV3-2); no definite D call. Trimming removed 6 bases from V and 2 bases from J, with 4 bases in between. Per the germline V gene, CDR1 is LGHDT and CDR2 is YNNKEL (reference sequence). CDR3 length: 12 residues. The CDR3: CASRANTGELFF. CDR3 in DNA: TGTGCCAGCAGGGCAAACACCGGGGAGCTGTTTTTT.

CDR3 sequence (DNA): TGCGCCAGCAGTGAAAATCCGGGGTATGGCTACACCTTC. Translated, it gives CASSENPGYGYTF. The V and J genes are TRBV10-1 and TRBJ1-2; D unclear. The CDR3 spans 13 residues. Germline V lookup: CDR1 WNHNN, CDR2 SYGVQD (reference sequence). The V gene lost 3 bases and the J gene lost 5 bases, with 10 bases spanning the gap.

This chain uses TRBV10-3 with TRBJ1-5; no clear D. Germline assignment: CDR1 ENHRY and CDR2 SYGVKD. Trimming stripped 4 bases from V and 6 bases from J, with 10 bases between. The CDR3 contains 13 residues. Here the CDR3 reads CAISVSDFQPQHF. The CDR3 coding sequence is TGTGCCATCAGTGTATCAGATTTTCAGCCCCAGCATTTT.

V gene TRBV19 combines with J gene TRBJ1-1; tentatively, D is TRBD1 (5 bases). The CDR3 length is 14 residues. Germline V gene lookup returns CDR1 LNHDA and CDR2 SQIVND (reference sequence). V gave up 0 bases and J gave up 3 bases, with 8 bases separating them. The CDR3 region is CASSIEGGDTEAFF. The CDR3 region has the DNA TGTGCCAGTAGTATAGAAGGAGGGGACACTGAAGCTTTCTTT.

J is TRBJ1-1 and V is TRBV4-2; D perhaps matches TRBD1 (6 bases). This CDR3 has 15 residues. Germline CDR1 reads LGHNA; CDR2 reads YNFKEQ. Trimming took off 4 bases at V and 0 bases at J, with 12 bases between the two ends. In nucleotides, the CDR3 is TGTGCCAGCAGCCCCCCGGGACATTTGAACACTGAAGCTTTCTTT. It yields the protein CASSPPGHLNTEAFF.

The rearrangement joins TRBV7-9 to TRBJ2-2; TRBD2 aligns across 11 bases. The CDR3 sequence is 17 residues long. Trimming cost V 5 bases and J 4 bases; bases outside gene matches: 9. CDR1 is SEHNR, CDR2 FQNEAQ, per germline (reference sequence). CDR3 DNA sequence: TGTGCCAGCAGCCCTAGCGGGGGGATCCGCCTCACCGGGGAGCTGTTTTTT. It specifies CASSPSGGIRLTGELFF.

V is TRBV9 and J is TRBJ1-2; D is unclear. CDR1 and CDR2 (germline): SGDLS, YYNGEE. Trimming removed 0 bases from V and 4 bases from J, with 13 bases in between. This CDR3 is 15 amino acids long. The CDR3 bases are TGTGCCAGCAGCGTAGGCGGAGTAGGGAGCTATGGCTACACCTTC. Protein: CASSVGGVGSYGYTF.

This sequence joins TRBV27 and TRBJ1-4; D may be TRBD1 (5 bases). The V gene's germline CDR1 is MNHEY and CDR2 SMNVEV (reference sequence). V was cut by 5 bases and J by 1 base, with 11 bases left in between. This CDR3 comprises 15 residues. CDR3 nucleotide sequence: TGTGCCAGCAGTCCGATCAGGGTAACTAATGAAAAACTGTTTTTT. Translated, it gives CASSPIRVTNEKLFF.

V usage is TRBV19 and J usage is TRBJ2-3, with TRBD2 identical over 11 bases. After removal of 3 bases from V and 5 bases from J, the junction contained 10 bases not matched to a gene. This CDR3 has 17 residues. The germline V gene encodes CDR1 LNHDA and CDR2 SQIVND (reference sequence). CDR3 sequence (DNA): TGTGCCAGTAGTATTCTCAGTAGCGGGGGGGTCGAAGATACGCAGTATTTT. Its protein is CASSILSSGGVEDTQYF. Using reference TRBV19 and TRBJ2-3 for the parts outside the CDR3, the full variable domain is DGGITQSPKYLFRKEGQNVTLSCEQNLNHDAMYWYRQDPGQGLRLIYYSQIVNDFQKGDIAEGYSVSREKKESFPLTVTSAQKNPTAFYLCASSILSSGGVEDTQYFGPGTRLTVL.